The T cell receptor (beta chain) described here comes from a study of OX40 agonist ivuxolimab in advanced cancers. As for this clone: Its matching antigen is unknown.

The data were produced by immunoSEQ multiplex PCR, yet TCRdb's version contains in-frame clones alone and is incomplete. The sample carries tens of thousands of clones, about nine tenths recorded once. Study-wide results and caveats: CD4+ and CD8+ T cells in blood underwent clonal expansion by week 6 at 0.1 to 3.0 mg/kg. CD4+ T cells averaged fewer expanded clones than CD8+ T cells.

Sequenced here: CD4+ or CD8+ T cells sorted from blood, sampled in a trial of the OX40 agonist ivuxolimab. The clonotype comes from an adult with an advanced solid tumor such as melanoma, head and neck, liver or kidney cancer.

The CDR3 is CASSYSGPPFGYTF. The CDR3 DNA follows: TGTGCCAGCAGTTACTCCGGACCGCCCTTTGGCTACACCTTC. J is TRBJ1-2 and V is TRBV6-5; D unresolved. The CDR3 has 14 residues. The V gene's germline CDR1 is MNHEY and CDR2 SVGAGI. V was shortened by 0 bases and J by 7 bases, with 12 bases between the two germline ends.